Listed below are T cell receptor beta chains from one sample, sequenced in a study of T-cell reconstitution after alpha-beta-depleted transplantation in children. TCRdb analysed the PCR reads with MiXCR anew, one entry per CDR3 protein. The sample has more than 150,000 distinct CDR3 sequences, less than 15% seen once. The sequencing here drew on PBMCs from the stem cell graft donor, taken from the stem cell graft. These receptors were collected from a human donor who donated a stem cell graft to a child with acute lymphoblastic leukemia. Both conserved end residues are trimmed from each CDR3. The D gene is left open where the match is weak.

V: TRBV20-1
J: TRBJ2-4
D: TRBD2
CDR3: SAREAGGNIQY

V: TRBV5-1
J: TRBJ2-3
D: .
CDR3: ASSLALRFQGTDTQY

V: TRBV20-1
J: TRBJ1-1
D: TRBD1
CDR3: SAWTGGVNTEAF

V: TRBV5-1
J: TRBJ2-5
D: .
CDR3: ASSLGQDSQFGETQY

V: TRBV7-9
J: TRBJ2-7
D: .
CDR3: ASSWVSSSNYYEQY

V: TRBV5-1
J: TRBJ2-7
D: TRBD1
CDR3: ASSTGQVAYEQY

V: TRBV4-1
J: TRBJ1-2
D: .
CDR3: ASSQEAGYT

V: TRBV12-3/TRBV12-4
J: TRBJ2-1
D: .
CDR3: ASSDLSSYNEQF

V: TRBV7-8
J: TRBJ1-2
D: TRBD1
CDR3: ASSLYSGQGDGYT

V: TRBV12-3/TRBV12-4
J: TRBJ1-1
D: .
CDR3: ASSLAYRKRPGPLNTEAF

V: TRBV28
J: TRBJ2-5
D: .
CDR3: ATAPDRFQETQY

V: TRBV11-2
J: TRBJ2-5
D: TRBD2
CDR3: ASRVARGGETQY

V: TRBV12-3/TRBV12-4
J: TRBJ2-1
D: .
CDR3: ASSLGLRGHEQF

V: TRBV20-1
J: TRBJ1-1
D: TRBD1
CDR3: RAGQGDNEAF

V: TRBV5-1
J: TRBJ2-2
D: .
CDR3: ASSVGVTGELF

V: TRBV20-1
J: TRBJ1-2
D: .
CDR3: SASEGLYGYT

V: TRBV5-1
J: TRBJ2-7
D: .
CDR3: ASSLGTGSSYEQY

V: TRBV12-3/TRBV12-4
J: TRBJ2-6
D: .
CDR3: ASSSDRNIPGANVLT

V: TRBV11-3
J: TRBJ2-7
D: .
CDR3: ASSLVSGGGGYEQY

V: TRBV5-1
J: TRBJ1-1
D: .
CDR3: ASSPHPDRNTEAF

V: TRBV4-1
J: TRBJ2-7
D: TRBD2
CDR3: ASSPREERLAGLGEQY

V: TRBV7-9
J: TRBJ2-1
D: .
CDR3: ASSLSGYVEQF

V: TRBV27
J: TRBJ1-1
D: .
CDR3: ASSKAGSSTEAF

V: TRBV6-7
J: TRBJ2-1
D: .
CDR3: ARPGQYNEQF

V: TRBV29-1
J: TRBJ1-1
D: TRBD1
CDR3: SARTGWTEAF

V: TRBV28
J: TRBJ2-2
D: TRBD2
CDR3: ASTILAGIGELF

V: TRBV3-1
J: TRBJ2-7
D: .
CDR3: ASSQELGTYEQY

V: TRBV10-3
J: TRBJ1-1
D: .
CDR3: AAIGDMMGNTEAF

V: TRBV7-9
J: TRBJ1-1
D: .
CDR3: ASSPGRGGNTEAF

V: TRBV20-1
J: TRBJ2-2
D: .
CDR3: SGRERGHTGELF

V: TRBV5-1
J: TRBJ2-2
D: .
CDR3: ASSLWGGENTGELF

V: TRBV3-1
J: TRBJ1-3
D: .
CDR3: ASSQSGEAGNTIY

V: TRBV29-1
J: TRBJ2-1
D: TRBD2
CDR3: SVSGTSGPYNEQF

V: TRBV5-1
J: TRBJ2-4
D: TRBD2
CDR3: ASSLSAGGENIQY

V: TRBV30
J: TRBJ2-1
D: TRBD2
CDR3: AWKAGGSGEQF

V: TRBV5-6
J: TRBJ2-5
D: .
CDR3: ASSPPETQY

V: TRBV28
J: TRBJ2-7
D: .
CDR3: ASSSAGAMSEQY

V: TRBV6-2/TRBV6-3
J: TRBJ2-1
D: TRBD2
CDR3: ASSYGKREGYNEQF

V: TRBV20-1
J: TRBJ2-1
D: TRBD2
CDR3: SARVAGGPSYNEQF

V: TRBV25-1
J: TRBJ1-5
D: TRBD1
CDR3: ASSDSRTGMLNQPQH

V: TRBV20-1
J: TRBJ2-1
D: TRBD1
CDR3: SARDGTGVLNEQF

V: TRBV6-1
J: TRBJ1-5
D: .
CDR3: ASSEVGSQH

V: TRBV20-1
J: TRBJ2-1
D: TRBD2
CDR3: SARDRLAGAREQF

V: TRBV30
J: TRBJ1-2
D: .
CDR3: AWSQGVDT

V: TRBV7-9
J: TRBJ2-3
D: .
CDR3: ASSTGTRTTDTQY

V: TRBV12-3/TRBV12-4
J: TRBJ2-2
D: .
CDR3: ASRLTGPGELF

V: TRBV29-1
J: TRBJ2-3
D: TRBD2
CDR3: SSGTSGTGTQY

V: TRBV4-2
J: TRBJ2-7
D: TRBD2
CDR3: ASSHLAVTYEQY

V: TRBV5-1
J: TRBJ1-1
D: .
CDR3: ASSLQGTNTEAF

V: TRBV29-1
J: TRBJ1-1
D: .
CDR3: SVANSNTEAF

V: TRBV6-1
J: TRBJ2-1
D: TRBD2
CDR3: ASSERLAGADEQF